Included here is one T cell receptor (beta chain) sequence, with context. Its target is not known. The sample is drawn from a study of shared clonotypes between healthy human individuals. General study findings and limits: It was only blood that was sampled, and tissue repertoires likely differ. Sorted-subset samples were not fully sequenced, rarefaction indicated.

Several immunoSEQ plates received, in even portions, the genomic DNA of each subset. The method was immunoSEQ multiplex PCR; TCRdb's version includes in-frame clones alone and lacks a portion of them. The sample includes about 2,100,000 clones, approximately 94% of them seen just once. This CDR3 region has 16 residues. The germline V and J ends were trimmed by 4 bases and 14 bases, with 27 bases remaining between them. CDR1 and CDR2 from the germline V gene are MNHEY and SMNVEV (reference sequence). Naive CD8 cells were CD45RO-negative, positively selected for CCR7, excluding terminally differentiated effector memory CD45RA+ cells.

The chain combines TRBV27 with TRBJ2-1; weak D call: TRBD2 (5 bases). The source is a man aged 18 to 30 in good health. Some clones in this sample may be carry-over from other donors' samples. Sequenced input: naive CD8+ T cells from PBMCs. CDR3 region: CASSSILGLQRLKKFF. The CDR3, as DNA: TGTGCCAGCAGTTCGATACTGGGGTTACAGCGGCTTAAGAAGTTCTTC.